The clone carrying this TCR beta chain was seen a handful of times. Its antigen is as yet unknown. CDR3 size: 14 residues. Between the trimmed V and J ends, which lost 5 bases and 0 bases, there was a span of 12 bases. From germline, CDR1 is SQVTM and CDR2 ANQGSEA. The entry originates in a study of CD8+ T cells in alopecia areata. In the study overall: A regimen of oral tofacitinib, 5 to 10 mg twice daily, was given to treated patients. Patients in the study were on tofacitinib for 6 to 18 months, then off it for 6 months. Treated patients were scored for severity by percent of scalp affected.

As to treatment: oral pan-JAK inhibitor, 5-10 mg twice daily. Study-wide results and caveats: Tofacitinib significantly brought down scalp clonality and expanded CD8+ clones among top 100.

RNA was isolated and reverse transcribed to cDNA, the sequencing template. TCRdb keeps only in-frame clones here, not all; method: immunoSEQ multiplex PCR. The repertoire includes about 150,000 clones, approximately 65% of them detected once, and roughly 0.91% sits in the top ten. The specimen comprised CD4+ T cells sorted from blood, sampled at week 4, from a patient treated with tofacitinib. The genes are TRBV29-1 and TRBJ2-3, with D perhaps matching TRBD1 (6 bases). This receptor was obtained from a human donor with alopecia areata. CDR3 nucleotide sequence: TGCAGCGTTCGTAAGGACAGAAGCACAGATACGCAGTATTTT. Its protein product is CSVRKDRSTDTQYF.